The sequence of this T cell receptor beta chain was determined in a study of blood T cell repertoires in COVID-19. Background on the study: The United States, Italy and Spain supplied acute and convalescent COVID-19 samples. From T cells, B-cell-depleted T cells, or PBMCs came the material, which was cDNA or gDNA.

The CDR3 length is 12 residues. V lost 4 bases and J lost 5, with 8 bases in between. Under the authors' procedure: Nucleated cell number was recorded as an estimate derived from reference gene primer amplification. Repertoires were generated with immunoSEQ multiplex PCR, while TCRdb's copy carries only in-frame clones and drops some. The D gene and trimming were derived from the DNA, and the V and J assignments and clone size from that table. The sample consists of around 87,000 clones, roughly nine tenths of them appearing once. The TCR was taken from a man between 50 and 59 years old with acute or convalescent COVID-19. Sample: peripheral blood. The chain has TRBV12-3 or TRBV12-4 and TRBJ2-5; a weak D match, TRBD1 (6 bases). The CDR3 sequence is CASSYTGETQYF. The CDR3 coding sequence is TGTGCCAGCAGTTATACAGGGGAGACCCAGTACTTC.